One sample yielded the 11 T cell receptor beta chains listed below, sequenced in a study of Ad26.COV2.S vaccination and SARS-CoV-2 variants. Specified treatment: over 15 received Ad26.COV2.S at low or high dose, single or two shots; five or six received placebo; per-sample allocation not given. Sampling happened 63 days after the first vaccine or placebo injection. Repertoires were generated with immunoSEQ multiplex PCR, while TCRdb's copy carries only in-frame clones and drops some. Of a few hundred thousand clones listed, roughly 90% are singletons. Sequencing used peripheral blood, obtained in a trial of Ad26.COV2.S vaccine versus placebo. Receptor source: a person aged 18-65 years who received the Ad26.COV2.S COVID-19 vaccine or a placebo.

In DNA form, the CDR3 reads TGTGCCAGCAGCCAGACTGGCGCGGCTGAAGGTGGAGCTTTCTTT. This sequence encodes CASSQTGAAEGGAFF. The rearrangement links TRBV7-9 to TRBJ1-1; D is unresolved. Looked up from germline, CDR1 is SEHNR and CDR2 is FQNEAQ (reference sequence). This CDR3 is 15 amino acids long. V was cut by 5 bases and J by 10 bases, with 23 bases left in between.

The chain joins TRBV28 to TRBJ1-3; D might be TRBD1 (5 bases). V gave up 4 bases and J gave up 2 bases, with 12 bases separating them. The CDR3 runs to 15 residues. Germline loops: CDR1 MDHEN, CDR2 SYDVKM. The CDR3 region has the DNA TGTGCCAGCAGTTCCAGGGCTATCGCTGGAAACACCATATATTTT. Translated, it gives CASSSRAIAGNTIYF. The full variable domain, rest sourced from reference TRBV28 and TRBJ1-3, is DVKVTQSSRYLVKRTGEKVFLECVQDMDHENMFWYRQDPGLGLRLIYFSYDVKMKEKGDIPEGYSVSREKKERFSLILESASTNQTSMYLCASSSRAIAGNTIYFGEGSWLTVV.

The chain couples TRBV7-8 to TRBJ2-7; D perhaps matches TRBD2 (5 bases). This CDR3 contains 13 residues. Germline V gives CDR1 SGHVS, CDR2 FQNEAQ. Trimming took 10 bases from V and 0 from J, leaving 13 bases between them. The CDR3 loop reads CATRAEDSYEQYF. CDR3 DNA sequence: TGTGCCACCAGAGCGGAGGACTCCTACGAGCAGTACTTC. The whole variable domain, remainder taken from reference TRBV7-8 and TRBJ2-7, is GAGVSQSPRYKVAKRGQDVALRCDPISGHVSLFWYQQALGQGPEFLTYFQNEAQLDKSGLPSDRFFAERPEGSVSTLKIQRTQQEDSAVYLCATRAEDSYEQYFGPGTRLTVT.

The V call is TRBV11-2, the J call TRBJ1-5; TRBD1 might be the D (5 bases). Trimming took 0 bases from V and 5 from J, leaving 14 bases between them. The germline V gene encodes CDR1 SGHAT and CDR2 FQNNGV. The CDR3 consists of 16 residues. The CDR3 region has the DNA TGTGCCAGCAGCTTAGATTTCAGGGTGGGTCATCAGCCCCAGCATTTT. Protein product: CASSLDFRVGHQPQHF.

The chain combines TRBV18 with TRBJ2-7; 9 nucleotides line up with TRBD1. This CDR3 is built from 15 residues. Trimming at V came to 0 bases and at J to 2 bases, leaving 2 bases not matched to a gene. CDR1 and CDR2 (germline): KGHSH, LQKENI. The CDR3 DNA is TGTGCCAGCTCACCACCGGGACAGGGAACCTACGAGCAGTACTTC. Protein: CASSPPGQGTYEQYF.

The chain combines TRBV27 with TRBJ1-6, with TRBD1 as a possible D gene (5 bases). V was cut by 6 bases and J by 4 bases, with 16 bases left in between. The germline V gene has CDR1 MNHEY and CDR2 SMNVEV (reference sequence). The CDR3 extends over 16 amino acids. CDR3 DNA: TGTGCCAGCAGACTTACCAGGGCCCCTTATAATTCACCCCTCCACTTT. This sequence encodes CASRLTRAPYNSPLHF.

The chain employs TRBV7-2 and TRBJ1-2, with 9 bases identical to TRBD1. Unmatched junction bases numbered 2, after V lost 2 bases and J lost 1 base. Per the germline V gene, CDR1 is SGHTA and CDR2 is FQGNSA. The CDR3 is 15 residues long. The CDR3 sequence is CASSLRGQGNYGYTF. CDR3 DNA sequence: TGTGCCAGCAGCTTACGGGGACAGGGTAACTATGGCTACACCTTC.

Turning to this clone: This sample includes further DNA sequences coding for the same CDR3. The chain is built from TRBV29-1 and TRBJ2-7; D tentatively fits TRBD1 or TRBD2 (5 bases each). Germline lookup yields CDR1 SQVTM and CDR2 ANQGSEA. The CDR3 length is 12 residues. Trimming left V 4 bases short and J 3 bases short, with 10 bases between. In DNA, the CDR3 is TGCAGCGTTGTCGGGGACGGCTACGAGCAGTACTTC. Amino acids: CSVVGDGYEQYF.

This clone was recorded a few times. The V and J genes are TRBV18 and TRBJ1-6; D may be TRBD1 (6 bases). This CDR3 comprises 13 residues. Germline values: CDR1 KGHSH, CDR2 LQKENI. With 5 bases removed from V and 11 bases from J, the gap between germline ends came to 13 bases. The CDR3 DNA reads TGTGCCAGCTCAGGGGACAACGACGCACCCCTCCACTTT. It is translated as CASSGDNDAPLHF.

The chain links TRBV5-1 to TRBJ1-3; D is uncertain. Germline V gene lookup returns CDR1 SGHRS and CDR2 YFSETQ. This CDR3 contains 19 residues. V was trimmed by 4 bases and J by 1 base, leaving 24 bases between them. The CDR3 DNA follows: TGCGCCAGCAGCCCAATGAGCTTCGACGGAGCCGAATCTGGAAACACCATATATTTT. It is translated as CASSPMSFDGAESGNTIYF.

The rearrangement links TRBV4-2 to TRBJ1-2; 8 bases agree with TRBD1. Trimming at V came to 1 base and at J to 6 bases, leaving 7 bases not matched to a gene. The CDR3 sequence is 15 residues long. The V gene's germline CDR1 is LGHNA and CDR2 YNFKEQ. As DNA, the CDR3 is TGTGCCAGCAGCCAAGTGGGTTCAGGGGGCAATGGCTACACCTTC. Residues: CASSQVGSGGNGYTF.